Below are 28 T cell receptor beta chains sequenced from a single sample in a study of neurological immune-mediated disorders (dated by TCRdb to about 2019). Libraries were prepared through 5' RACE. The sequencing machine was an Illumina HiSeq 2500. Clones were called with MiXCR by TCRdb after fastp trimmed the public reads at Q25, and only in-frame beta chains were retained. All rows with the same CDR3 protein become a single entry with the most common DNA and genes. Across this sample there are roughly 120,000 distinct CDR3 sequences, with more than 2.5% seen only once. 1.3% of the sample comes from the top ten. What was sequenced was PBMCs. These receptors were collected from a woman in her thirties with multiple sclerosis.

CDR3 residues: CAWSGLLSEAFF. The DNA of the CDR3 is TGTGCCTGGAGTGGACTTTTGAGTGAAGCTTTCTTT. This chain connects TRBV30 to TRBJ1-1; D gene ambiguous. The length of the CDR3 is 12 residues. The germline CDR1 and CDR2 sequences are GTSNPN and SVGIG (reference sequence). Trimming left V 1 base short and J 7 bases short, with 10 bases between. Based on the CDR3 plus reference TRBV30 and TRBJ1-1, the full variable domain is SQTIHQWPATLVQPVGSPLSLECTVEGTSNPNLYWYRQAAGRGLQLLFYSVGIGQISSEVPQNLSASRPQDRQFILSSKKLLLSDSGFYLCAWSGLLSEAFFGQGTRLTVV.

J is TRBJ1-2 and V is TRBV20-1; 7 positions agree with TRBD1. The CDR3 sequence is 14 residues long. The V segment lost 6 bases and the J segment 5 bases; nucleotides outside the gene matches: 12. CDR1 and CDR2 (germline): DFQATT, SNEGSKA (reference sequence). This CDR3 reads CSASGGGAGYGYTF. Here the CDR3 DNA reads TGCAGTGCCAGCGGAGGGGGCGCTGGGTATGGCTACACCTTC.

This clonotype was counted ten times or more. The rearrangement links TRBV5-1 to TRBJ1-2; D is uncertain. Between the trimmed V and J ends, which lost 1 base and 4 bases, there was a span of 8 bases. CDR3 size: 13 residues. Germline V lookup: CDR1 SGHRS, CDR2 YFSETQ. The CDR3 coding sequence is TGCGCCAGCAGCTTGAGGGTTGGCTATGGCTACACCTTC. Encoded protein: CASSLRVGYGYTF.

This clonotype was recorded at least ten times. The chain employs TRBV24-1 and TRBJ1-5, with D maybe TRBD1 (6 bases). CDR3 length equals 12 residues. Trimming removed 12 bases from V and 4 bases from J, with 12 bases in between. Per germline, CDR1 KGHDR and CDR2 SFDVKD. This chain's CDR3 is CAPGGVNQPQHF. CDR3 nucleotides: TGTGCCCCCGGGGGCGTGAATCAGCCCCAGCATTTT.

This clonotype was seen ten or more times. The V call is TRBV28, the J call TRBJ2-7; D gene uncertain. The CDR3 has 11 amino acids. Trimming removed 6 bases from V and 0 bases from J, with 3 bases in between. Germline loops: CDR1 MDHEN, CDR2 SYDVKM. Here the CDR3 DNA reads TGTGCCAGCAGGGACTCCTACGAGCAGTACTTC. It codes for CASRDSYEQYF.

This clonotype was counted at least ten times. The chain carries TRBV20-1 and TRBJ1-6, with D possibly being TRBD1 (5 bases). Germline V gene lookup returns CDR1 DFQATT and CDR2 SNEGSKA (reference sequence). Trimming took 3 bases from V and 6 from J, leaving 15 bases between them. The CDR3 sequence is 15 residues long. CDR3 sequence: CSASEVSTANSPLHF. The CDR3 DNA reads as TGCAGTGCTAGTGAAGTTTCGACAGCTAATTCACCCCTCCACTTT.

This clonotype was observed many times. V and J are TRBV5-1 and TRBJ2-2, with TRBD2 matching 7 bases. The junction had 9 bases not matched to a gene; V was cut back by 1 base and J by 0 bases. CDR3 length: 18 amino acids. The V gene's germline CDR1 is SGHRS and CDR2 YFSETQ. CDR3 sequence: CASSLRPSGLANTGELFF. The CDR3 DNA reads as TGCGCCAGCAGCTTGAGACCTAGCGGCCTCGCGAACACCGGGGAGCTGTTTTTT.

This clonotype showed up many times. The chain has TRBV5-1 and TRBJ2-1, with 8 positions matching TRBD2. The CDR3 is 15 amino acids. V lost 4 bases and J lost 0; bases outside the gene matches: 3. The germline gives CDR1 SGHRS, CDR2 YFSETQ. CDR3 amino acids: CASSVGTSSYNEQFF. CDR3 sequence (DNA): TGCGCCAGCAGCGTGGGGACTAGCTCCTACAATGAGCAGTTCTTC.

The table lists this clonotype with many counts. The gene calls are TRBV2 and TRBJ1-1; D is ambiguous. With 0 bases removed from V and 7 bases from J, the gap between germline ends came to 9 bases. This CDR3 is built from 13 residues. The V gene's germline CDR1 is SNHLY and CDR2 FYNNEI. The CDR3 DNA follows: TGTGCCAGCAGTGAAGCCAGGTCCTATGAAGCTTTCTTT. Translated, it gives CASSEARSYEAFF.

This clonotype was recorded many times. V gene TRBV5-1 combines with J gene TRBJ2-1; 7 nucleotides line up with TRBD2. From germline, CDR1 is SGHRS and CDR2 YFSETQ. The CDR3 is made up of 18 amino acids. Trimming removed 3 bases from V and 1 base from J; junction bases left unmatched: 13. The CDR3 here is CASSSGGGVAQSYNEQFF. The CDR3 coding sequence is TGCGCCAGCAGCTCCGGGGGAGGGGTAGCGCAATCCTACAATGAGCAGTTCTTC.

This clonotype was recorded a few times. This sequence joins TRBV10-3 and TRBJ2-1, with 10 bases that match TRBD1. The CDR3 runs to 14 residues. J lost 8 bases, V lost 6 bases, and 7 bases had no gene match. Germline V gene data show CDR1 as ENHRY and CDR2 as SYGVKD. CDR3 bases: TGTGCCATCAGGGAAGGACAGGGGGTCGATGAGCAGTTCTTC. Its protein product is CAIREGQGVDEQFF.

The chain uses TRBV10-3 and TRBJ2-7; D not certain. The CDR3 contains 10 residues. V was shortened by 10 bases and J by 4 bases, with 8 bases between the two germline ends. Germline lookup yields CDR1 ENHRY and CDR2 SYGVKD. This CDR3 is CATSGYEQYF. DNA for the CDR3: TGTGCCACGTCCGGGTACGAGCAGTACTTC.

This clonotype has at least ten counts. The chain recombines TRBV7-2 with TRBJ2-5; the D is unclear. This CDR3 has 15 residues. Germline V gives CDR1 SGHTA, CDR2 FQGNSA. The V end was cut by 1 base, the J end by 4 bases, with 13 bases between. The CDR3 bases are TGTGCCAGCAGCTTAGACGCGACCACGATAGAGACCCAGTACTTC. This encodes CASSLDATTIETQYF.

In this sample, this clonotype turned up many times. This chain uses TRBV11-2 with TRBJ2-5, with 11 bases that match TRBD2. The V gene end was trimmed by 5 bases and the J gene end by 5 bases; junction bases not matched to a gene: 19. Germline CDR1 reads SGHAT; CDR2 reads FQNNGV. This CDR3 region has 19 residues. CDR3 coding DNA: TGTGCCAGCAGCGCTCTTGCACTAGCGGGAGTGGGTTGGGGTGAGACCCAGTACTTC. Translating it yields CASSALALAGVGWGETQYF. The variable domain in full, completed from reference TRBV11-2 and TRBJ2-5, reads EAGVAQSPRYKIIEKRQSVAFWCNPISGHATLYWYQQILGQGPKLLIQFQNNGVVDDSQLPKDRFSAERLKGVDSTLKIQPAKLEDSAVYLCASSALALAGVGWGETQYFGPGTRLLVL.

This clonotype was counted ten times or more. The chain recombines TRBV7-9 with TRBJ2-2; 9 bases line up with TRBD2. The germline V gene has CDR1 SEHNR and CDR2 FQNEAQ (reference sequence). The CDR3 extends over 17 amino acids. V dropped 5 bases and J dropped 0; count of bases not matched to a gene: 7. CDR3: CASSPRLAGSNTGELFF. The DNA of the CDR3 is TGTGCCAGCAGCCCGCGCCTAGCGGGATCGAACACCGGGGAGCTGTTTTTT.

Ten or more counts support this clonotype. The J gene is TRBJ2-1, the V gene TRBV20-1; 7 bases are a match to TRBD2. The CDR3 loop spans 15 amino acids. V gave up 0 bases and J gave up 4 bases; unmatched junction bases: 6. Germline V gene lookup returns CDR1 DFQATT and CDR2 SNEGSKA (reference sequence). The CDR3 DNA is TGCAGTGCTAGAGAGGCGGGGAGGGGATACAATGAGCAGTTCTTC. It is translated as CSAREAGRGYNEQFF.

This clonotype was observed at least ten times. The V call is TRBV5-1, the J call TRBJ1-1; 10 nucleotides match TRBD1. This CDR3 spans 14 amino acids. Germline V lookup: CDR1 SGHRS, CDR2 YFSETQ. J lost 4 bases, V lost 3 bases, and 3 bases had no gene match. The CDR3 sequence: CASSYRTGGTEAFF. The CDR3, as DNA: TGCGCCAGCAGCTATAGGACAGGGGGCACTGAAGCTTTCTTT.

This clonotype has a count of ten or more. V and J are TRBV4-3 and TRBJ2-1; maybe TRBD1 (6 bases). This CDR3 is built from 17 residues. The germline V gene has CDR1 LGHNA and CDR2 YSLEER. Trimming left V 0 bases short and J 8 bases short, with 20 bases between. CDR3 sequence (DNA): TGCGCCAGCAGCCAAGAGTGGTGGCAGGGGATTGGGGATGAGCAGTTCTTC. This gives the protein CASSQEWWQGIGDEQFF.

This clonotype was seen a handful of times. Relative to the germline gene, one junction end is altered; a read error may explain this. This chain's CDR3 is CASCFRTSLRGETQYF. The CDR3 bases are TGCGCCAGCTGCTTCCGAACTAGCCTCAGGGGAGAGACCCAGTACTTC. J is TRBJ2-5 and V is TRBV5-1, with D possibly called TRBD1 or TRBD2 (6 bases each). From germline, CDR1 is SGHRS and CDR2 YFSETQ. The CDR3 loop spans 16 amino acids.

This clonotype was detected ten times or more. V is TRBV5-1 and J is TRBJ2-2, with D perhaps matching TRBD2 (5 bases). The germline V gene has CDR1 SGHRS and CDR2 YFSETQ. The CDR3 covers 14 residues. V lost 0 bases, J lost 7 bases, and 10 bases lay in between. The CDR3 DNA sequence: TGCGCCAGCAGCTTGGCCACGGGGAACGGGGAGCTGTTTTTT. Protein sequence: CASSLATGNGELFF.

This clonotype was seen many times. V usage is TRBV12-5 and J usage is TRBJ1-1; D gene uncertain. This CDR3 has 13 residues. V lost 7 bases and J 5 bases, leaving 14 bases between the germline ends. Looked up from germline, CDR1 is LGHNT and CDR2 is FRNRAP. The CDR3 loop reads CASARARETEAFF. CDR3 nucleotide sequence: TGTGCTAGTGCCCGGGCCCGGGAGACTGAAGCTTTCTTT.

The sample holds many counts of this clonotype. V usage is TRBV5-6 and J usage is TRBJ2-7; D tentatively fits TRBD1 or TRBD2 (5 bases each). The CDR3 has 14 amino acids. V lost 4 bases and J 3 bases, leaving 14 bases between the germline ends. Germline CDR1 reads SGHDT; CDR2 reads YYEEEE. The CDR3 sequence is CASSPGTGYYEQYF. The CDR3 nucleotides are TGTGCCAGCAGCCCGGGGACGGGATACTACGAGCAGTACTTC.

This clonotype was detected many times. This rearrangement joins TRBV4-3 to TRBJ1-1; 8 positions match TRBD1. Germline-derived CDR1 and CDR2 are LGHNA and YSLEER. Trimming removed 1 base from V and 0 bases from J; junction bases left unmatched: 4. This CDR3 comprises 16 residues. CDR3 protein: CASSQAQGALNTEAFF. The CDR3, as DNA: TGCGCCAGCAGCCAAGCGCAGGGGGCGTTGAACACTGAAGCTTTCTTT.

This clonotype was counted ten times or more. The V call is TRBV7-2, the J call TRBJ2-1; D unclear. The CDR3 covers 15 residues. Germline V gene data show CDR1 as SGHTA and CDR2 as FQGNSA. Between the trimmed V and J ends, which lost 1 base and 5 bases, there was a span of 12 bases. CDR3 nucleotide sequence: TGTGCCAGCAGCTTAGACCCTCGAAACGACAATGAGCAGTTCTTC. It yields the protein CASSLDPRNDNEQFF. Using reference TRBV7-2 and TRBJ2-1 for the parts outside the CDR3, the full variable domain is GAGVSQSPSNKVTEKGKDVELRCDPISGHTALYWYRQSLGQGLEFLIYFQGNSAPDKSGLPSDRFSAERTGGSVSTLTIQRTQQEDSAVYLCASSLDPRNDNEQFFGPGTRLTVL.

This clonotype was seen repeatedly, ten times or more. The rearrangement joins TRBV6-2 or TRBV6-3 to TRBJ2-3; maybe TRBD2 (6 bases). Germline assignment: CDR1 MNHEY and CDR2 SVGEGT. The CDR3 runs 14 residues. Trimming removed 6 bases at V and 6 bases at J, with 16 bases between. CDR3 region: CASSRGLSGDTQYF. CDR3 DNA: TGTGCCAGCAGCCGCGGACTATCAGGGGATACGCAGTATTTT.

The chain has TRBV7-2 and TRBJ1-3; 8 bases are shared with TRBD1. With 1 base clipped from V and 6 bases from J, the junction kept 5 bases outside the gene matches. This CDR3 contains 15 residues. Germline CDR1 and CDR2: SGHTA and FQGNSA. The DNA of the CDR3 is TGTGCCAGCAGCTTAGTTACAGGGGGGGAAAACACCATATATTTT. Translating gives CASSLVTGGENTIYF. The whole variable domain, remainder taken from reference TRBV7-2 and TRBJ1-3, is GAGVSQSPSNKVTEKGKDVELRCDPISGHTALYWYRQSLGQGLEFLIYFQGNSAPDKSGLPSDRFSAERTGGSVSTLTIQRTQQEDSAVYLCASSLVTGGENTIYFGEGSWLTVV.

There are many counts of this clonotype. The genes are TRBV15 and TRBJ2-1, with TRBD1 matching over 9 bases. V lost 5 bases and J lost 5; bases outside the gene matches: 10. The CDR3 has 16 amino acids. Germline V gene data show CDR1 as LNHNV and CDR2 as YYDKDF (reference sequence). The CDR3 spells CATSGPTGGYDNEQFF. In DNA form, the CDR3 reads TGTGCCACCAGCGGACCGACAGGGGGGTATGACAATGAGCAGTTCTTC.

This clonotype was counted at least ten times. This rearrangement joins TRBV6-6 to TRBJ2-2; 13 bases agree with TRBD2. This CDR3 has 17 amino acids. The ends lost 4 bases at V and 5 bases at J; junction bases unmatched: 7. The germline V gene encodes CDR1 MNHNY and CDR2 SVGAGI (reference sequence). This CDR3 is CASSLAPGLAGTGELFF. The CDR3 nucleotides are TGTGCCAGCAGTTTGGCTCCGGGACTAGCGGGGACCGGGGAGCTGTTTTTT.